This TCR beta chain came from a study of CD8 T cells in ankylosing spondylitis. Whole-study findings and limits: For ankylosing spondylitis blood, a TCR beta motif of about 8 highly homologous variants appeared characteristic.

This clonotype was observed a handful of times. As yet, its antigen is unknown. The authors made TCR beta libraries by quantitative 5'-RACE with molecular barcodes. MiXCR was run by TCRdb on the 5' RACE reads, yielding one entry per CDR3 protein. Of around 450,000 distinct CDR3 sequences in the sample, around 26% are singletons; the top ten hold 0.75% to 0.9%. With 8 bases removed from V and 4 bases from J, the gap between germline ends came to 14 bases. The germline V gene encodes CDR1 MNHEY and CDR2 SMNVEV (reference sequence). The CDR3 has 13 residues. The sample consisted of blood, either unsorted or a sorted T cell fraction (not recorded which). This sequence joins TRBV27 and TRBJ2-5; D possibly corresponds to TRBD1 (5 bases). This clonotype was sampled from a male donor with ankylosing spondylitis. The chain's CDR3 is CASRGQGVETQYF. The CDR3 bases are TGTGCCAGCCGTGGGCAAGGGGTAGAGACCCAGTACTTC.